The T cell receptor beta chain described here comes from a study of neurological immune-mediated disorders. Study-level information: About 90% of the roughly 34 multiple sclerosis patients had relapsing-remitting disease; 3 had secondary progressive. General observations from the study: Healthy controls had more TCR clonal expansion than multiple sclerosis, which showed the least, whereas HTLV-1-associated myelopathy showed the most.

Trimming cost V 0 bases and J 4 bases, with 1 base left between them. The CDR3 is 12 amino acids. Germline V gene data show CDR1 as SNHLY and CDR2 as FYNNEI. There are many counts of this clonotype. The antigen remains unidentified. The method for making cDNA was 5'RACE, and it used 10-nucleotide random UMIs. MiXCR was run by TCRdb on the 5' RACE reads, yielding one entry per CDR3 protein. The sample lists some 120,000 distinct CDR3 sequences; more than 2.5% were seen once. Sequenced input: PBMCs. The chain combines TRBV2 with TRBJ2-1; D is uncertain. The source of this sequence is a woman in her 30s with multiple sclerosis. In DNA, the CDR3 is TGTGCCAGCAGTGAAGCGTACAATGAGCAGTTCTTC. This codes for CASSEAYNEQFF.